This T cell receptor beta chain was recorded in a study of Graves' ophthalmopathy and Graves' hyperthyroidism. In the study overall: Peripheral blood was gathered at first diagnosis, ahead of any treatment whatsoever.

General study points: Most clonotypes expanded in thyroid above 0.001 frequency were present in blood too. As the model predicted ophthalmopathy progression, it achieved a sensitivity of 70% to 71% and a specificity of more than 72%. A model built from 13 signatures distinguished ophthalmopathy from stable hyperthyroidism with 87.88% sensitivity and 81.08% specificity.

This clonotype was detected ten times or more. The antigen is unknown. Trimming cost V 4 bases and J 6 bases, with 18 bases left between them. Germline V gives CDR1 LNHDA, CDR2 SQIVND (reference sequence). The CDR3 spans 15 residues. Amplification targeted the TCR beta CDR3 regions, with RNA transcripts as the source material. HTBI-primed first-round RT-PCR preceded second-round multiplex PCR. TCRdb re-analysed the multiplex PCR reads in MiXCR, keeping a single row per CDR3 protein. The sample lists 200,000 to 250,000 distinct CDR3 sequences, approximately 21% occurring once. The sequencing input was peripheral blood. The rearrangement links TRBV19 to TRBJ1-2, with D perhaps matching TRBD1 (5 bases). This clonotype originated in a woman aged 45-65 years with Graves' ophthalmopathy. The CDR3 here is CASSTPGGPRDGYTF. DNA for the CDR3: TGTGCCAGTAGTACCCCGGGAGGGCCCAGGGATGGCTACACCTTC.